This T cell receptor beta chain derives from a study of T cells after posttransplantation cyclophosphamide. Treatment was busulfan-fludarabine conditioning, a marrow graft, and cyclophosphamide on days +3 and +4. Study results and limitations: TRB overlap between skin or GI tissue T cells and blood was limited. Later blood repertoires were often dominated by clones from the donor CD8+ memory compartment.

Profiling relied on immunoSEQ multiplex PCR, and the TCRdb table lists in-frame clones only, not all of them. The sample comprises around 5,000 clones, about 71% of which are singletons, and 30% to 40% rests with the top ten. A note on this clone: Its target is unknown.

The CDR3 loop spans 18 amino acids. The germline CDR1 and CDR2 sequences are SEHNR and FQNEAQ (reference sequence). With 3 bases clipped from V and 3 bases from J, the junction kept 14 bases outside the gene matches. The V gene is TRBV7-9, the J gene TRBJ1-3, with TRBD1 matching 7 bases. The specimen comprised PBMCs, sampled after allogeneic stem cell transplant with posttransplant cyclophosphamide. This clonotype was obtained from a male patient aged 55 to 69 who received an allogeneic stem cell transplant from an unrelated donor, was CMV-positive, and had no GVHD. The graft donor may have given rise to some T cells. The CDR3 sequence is CASSLGDSLRILGNTIYF. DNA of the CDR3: TGTGCCAGCAGCTTGGGGGACAGCCTAAGGATACTTGGAAACACCATATATTTT.